Sequencing of this T cell receptor beta chain was carried out in a study of blood T cell repertoires in COVID-19. Study summary: Spain, Italy and the United States supplied samples that represented acute and convalescent COVID-19.

In the original workflow: Reference gene primers were amplified, and this amplification served to estimate nucleated cell counts. Some clones are missing from TCRdb's copy, which holds only in-frame ones; the method was immunoSEQ multiplex PCR. That table furnishes V, J and clone size, whereas the DNA furnished D and trimming. Found here are about 330,000 clones, more than 70% of them singletons; the top ten hold roughly 1.2%. Sample: peripheral blood. This sequence originates from a woman aged 45-59 years with acute or convalescent COVID-19.

The CDR3 DNA follows: TGTGCCAGCAACAGGGCGATGGTCTCTGGGGCCAACGTCCTGACTTTC. This encodes CASNRAMVSGANVLTF. The chain employs TRBV19 and TRBJ2-6; possibly TRBD1 for D (6 bases). The germline gives CDR1 LNHDA, CDR2 SQIVND (reference sequence). V was trimmed by 9 bases and J by 0 bases, leaving 15 bases between them. The CDR3 contains 16 residues. The variable domain in full, completed from reference TRBV19 and TRBJ2-6, reads DGGITQSPKYLFRKEGQNVTLSCEQNLNHDAMYWYRQDPGQGLRLIYYSQIVNDFQKGDIAEGYSVSREKKESFPLTVTSAQKNPTAFYLCASNRAMVSGANVLTFGAGSRLTVL.